Presented here are 11 T cell receptor beta chains from one specimen sequenced in a study of blood T cells in healthy people across ages. A second PCR of roughly 7 to 11 cycles used a sample-barcoded 5' primer and a J-beta primer mix. Each CDR3 protein gets one entry after TCRdb re-called the 5' RACE reads with MiXCR. The profile covers roughly 1.4 million distinct CDR3 sequences, with approximately 60% appearing a single time and over 5.5% taken by the ten largest. The specimen sequenced was blood. The receptors derive from a young man in good health.

This chain links TRBV6-2 or TRBV6-3 with TRBJ2-3; 8 positions match TRBD2. CDR1 MNHEY and CDR2 SVGEGT come from the germline V gene. This CDR3 has 18 residues. Trimming cost V 4 bases and J 5 bases; bases outside gene matches: 17. This CDR3 is CASSSPGASGLFGDTQYF. The DNA for the CDR3 is TGTGCCAGCAGTTCCCCCGGGGCTAGCGGGCTCTTTGGAGATACGCAGTATTTT.

This chain connects TRBV5-1 to TRBJ1-1, with D perhaps TRBD1 (5 bases). The germline V and J ends were trimmed by 0 bases and 4 bases, with 10 bases remaining between them. The CDR3 extends over 14 amino acids. Germline V lookup: CDR1 SGHRS, CDR2 YFSETQ. CDR3 region: CASSLVPGGTEAFF. In DNA, the CDR3 is TGCGCCAGCAGCTTGGTTCCGGGGGGCACTGAAGCTTTCTTT.

This sequence joins TRBV6-5 and TRBJ1-2, with D possibly being TRBD1 (5 bases). Germline-derived CDR1 and CDR2 are MNHEY and SVGAGI. CDR3 length equals 13 residues. Deletions cut 2 bases from V and 6 bases from J, with 10 bases between. As DNA, the CDR3 is TGTGCCAGCAGTTACCTGGGGGGGGATGGCTACACCTTC. It translates to CASSYLGGDGYTF.

The chain recombines TRBV6-1 with TRBJ1-6; D unclear. CDR1 MNHNS and CDR2 SASEGT come from the germline V gene. This CDR3 has 10 amino acids. V dropped 4 bases and J dropped 10 bases, with 2 bases sitting between them. CDR3 DNA sequence: TGTGCCAGCAGTGTCTCACCCCTCCACTTT. Encoded protein: CASSVSPLHF.

The chain uses TRBV5-1 and TRBJ2-3, with D maybe TRBD1 (5 bases). The CDR3 is 15 residues long. Trimming pared 4 bases from V and 2 bases from J, leaving 14 bases between. Germline values: CDR1 SGHRS, CDR2 YFSETQ. CDR3 coding DNA: TGCGCCAGCAGCGAGGACACGGCTACCACAGATACGCAGTATTTT. Amino acid sequence: CASSEDTATTDTQYF.

This clonotype came up once. V is TRBV29-1 and J is TRBJ1-1; unclear D gene. The CDR3 runs to 14 residues. Trimming shortened V by 7 bases and J by 10 bases, and 25 bases separated the two germline ends. Germline CDR1 reads SQVTM; CDR2 reads ANQGSEA. The CDR3 sequence is CSAEGSLPDPGAFF. CDR3 DNA sequence: TGCAGCGCCGAGGGTTCCCTGCCCGACCCTGGAGCTTTCTTT.

The V call is TRBV14, the J call TRBJ2-5; a possible D gene is TRBD2 (7 bases). V was trimmed by 3 bases and J by 5 bases, leaving 16 bases between them. Germline V gene data show CDR1 as SGHDN and CDR2 as FVKESK. The CDR3 length is 15 residues. The CDR3 nucleotides read TGTGCCAGCAGCCAGACACTCGGGGGGCGGGAGACCCAGTACTTC. It specifies CASSQTLGGRETQYF.

V gene TRBV9 combines with J gene TRBJ2-1; 8 bases match TRBD2. J lost 4 bases, V lost 8 bases, and 11 bases had no gene match. CDR1 and CDR2 (germline): SGDLS, YYNGEE. The CDR3 sequence is 15 residues long. The CDR3 here is CASNIAGTSYNEQFF. In nucleotides, the CDR3 is TGTGCCAGTAACATAGCGGGGACGTCTTACAATGAGCAGTTCTTC.

This clonotype has more than one count but fewer than ten. The V and J genes are TRBV9 and TRBJ1-2; D gene unclear. There are 13 residues in the CDR3. Trimming cost V 1 base and J 4 bases, with 8 bases left between them. From germline, CDR1 is SGDLS and CDR2 YYNGEE. CDR3 protein: CASSVRPSYGYTF. The CDR3 DNA sequence: TGTGCCAGCAGCGTAAGGCCCTCCTATGGCTACACCTTC.

There are a few counts of this clonotype. This may be a read error, as it is one base from a much larger clone. The chain joins TRBV28 to TRBJ2-1; TRBD1 is a possible D gene (6 bases). The assigned J gene may be wrong: the sequence end matches TRBJ2-7 better. The CDR3 has 13 residues. Germline V gene sequence: CDR1 MDHEN, CDR2 SYDVKM. The CDR3 sequence is CASKKGGRNEQYF. The CDR3 region has the DNA TGTGCCAGCAAGAAAGGGGGACGGAATGAGCAGTACTTC.

This chain connects TRBV12-3 or TRBV12-4 to TRBJ2-7; 7 bases match TRBD1. Losses at the gene ends were 5 bases for V and 2 bases for J; bases not matched to a gene: 9. The CDR3 runs to 15 residues. CDR3 in DNA: TGTGCCAGCAGTCCCAGACAGGGCTGGGCCTACGAGCAGTACTTC. It encodes CASSPRQGWAYEQYF.